Each of the 28 T cell receptor beta chains below was sequenced from the same sample in a study of beta chain features in type 1 diabetes. Study results and caveats: Moderate yet significant TCRB CDR3 shortening was seen in Type 1 diabetes patients in all four CD4+ subsets.

Every isolated RNA sample was fully reverse transcribed, so sequencing captured expressed TCRB transcripts. Assay used: immunoSEQ multiplex PCR; TCRdb lists only in-frame clones, some missing. This sample has about 190,000 clones, with approximately 8% found just once. No antigen has been assigned to these receptors. Sequencing was carried out using central memory CD4+ T cells from blood. The receptors here all came from a woman aged 40 to 50 with type 1 diabetes.

This clone has only a few counts. The V call is TRBV5-4, the J call TRBJ2-7, with 9 nucleotides matching TRBD1. CDR3 length: 13 amino acids. V shed 3 bases, J shed 7 bases, and the junction held 5 bases outside the gene matches. Looked up from germline, CDR1 is SGHNT and CDR2 is YYREEE (reference sequence). CDR3 amino acids: CASSSGQGREQYF. The CDR3 nucleotides are TGTGCCAGCAGCTCTGGACAGGGGCGAGAGCAGTACTTC.

This chain joins TRBV6-5 and TRBJ1-2, with D unresolved. The CDR3 loop spans 12 amino acids. The V gene lost 2 bases and the J gene lost 4 bases, with 5 bases spanning the gap. Looked up from germline, CDR1 is MNHEY and CDR2 is SVGAGI. CDR3 DNA sequence: TGTGCCAGCAGTTACCCCGGCTATGGCTACACCTTC. It encodes CASSYPGYGYTF.

The chain combines TRBV4-1 with TRBJ1-5, with D uncertain. V was shortened by 3 bases and J by 2 bases, with 11 bases between the two germline ends. Germline CDR1 reads MGHRA; CDR2 reads YSYEKL. The CDR3 spans 15 residues. The CDR3 sequence: CASSHETAGNQPQHF. The CDR3 coding sequence is TGCGCCAGCAGCCACGAGACCGCGGGCAATCAGCCCCAGCATTTT.

This clone occurred a few times. The chain recombines TRBV28 with TRBJ2-7, with D unclear. Germline CDR1 is MDHEN and CDR2 is SYDVKM. With 5 bases removed from V and 3 bases from J, the gap between germline ends came to 5 bases. The CDR3 contains 11 residues. This CDR3 reads CASSQIYEQYF. The DNA for the CDR3 is TGTGCCAGCAGTCAAATCTACGAGCAGTACTTC.

This clone was picked up a small number of times. The chain combines TRBV5-1 with TRBJ1-5, with 7 bases identical to TRBD1. The V segment lost 4 bases and the J segment 7 bases; nucleotides outside the gene matches: 11. The germline CDR1 and CDR2 sequences are SGHRS and YFSETQ. The CDR3 totals 15 residues. The CDR3 nucleotides are TGCGCCAGCAGCCGGGACAGTTTTGGGGAGCAGCCCCAGCATTTT. This sequence encodes CASSRDSFGEQPQHF.

In its sample, this clone was seen a few times. Other nucleotide sequences from this sample produce the same CDR3. The chain joins TRBV9 to TRBJ2-1, with 12 bases identical to TRBD1. This CDR3 is 16 amino acids long. Germline V CDR1 and CDR2: SGDLS, YYNGEE. The ends lost 0 bases at V and 5 bases at J; junction bases unmatched: 3. The CDR3 sequence is CASSVVGQGADNEQFF. The CDR3 DNA reads TGTGCCAGCAGCGTAGTGGGACAGGGGGCAGACAATGAGCAGTTCTTC.

The genes are TRBV6-5 and TRBJ2-5; D might be TRBD2 (5 bases). This CDR3 contains 15 residues. Per the germline V gene, CDR1 is MNHEY and CDR2 is SVGAGI. The ends were cut back, 6 bases at V and 2 bases at J, with 16 bases in the middle. The CDR3 DNA is TGTGCCAGCAGGTCCGAGGGTGTTCGGCAAGAGACCCAGTACTTC. It encodes CASRSEGVRQETQYF.

The chain has TRBV5-1 and TRBJ2-3, with D unclear. Germline CDR1 SGHRS, CDR2 YFSETQ. The V and J ends lost 3 bases and 0 bases respectively, with 14 bases between them. CDR3 length: 16 amino acids. CDR3 nucleotides: TGCGCCAGCAGCTCAGACATCGGTTCTAGCACAGATACGCAGTATTTT. Translation gives CASSSDIGSSTDTQYF.

The rearrangement links TRBV4-3 to TRBJ2-1; 8 bases align to TRBD2. V shed 3 bases, J shed 1 base, and the junction held 8 bases outside the gene matches. The germline CDR1 and CDR2 sequences are LGHNA and YSLEER. The CDR3 runs to 17 residues. CDR3 DNA: TGCGCCAGCAGCCACAGAAGCGGGAGTAGGTCCTACAATGAGCAGTTCTTC. Translated, it gives CASSHRSGSRSYNEQFF.

This clone was seen more than once but under ten times. The chain employs TRBV30 and TRBJ1-4; D is undetermined. The germline V and J ends were trimmed by 0 bases and 0 bases, with 5 bases remaining between them. The V gene's germline CDR1 is GTSNPN and CDR2 SVGIG (reference sequence). The CDR3 totals 14 residues. The DNA for the CDR3 is TGTGCCTGGAGTGTACTCACAACTAATGAAAAACTGTTTTTT. Translating it yields CAWSVLTTNEKLFF.

The J gene is TRBJ1-6, the V gene TRBV28; D not resolved. The ends were cut back, 5 bases at V and 4 bases at J, with 15 bases in the middle. This CDR3 is built from 16 residues. Germline V gene lookup returns CDR1 MDHEN and CDR2 SYDVKM. The CDR3 DNA is TGTGCCAGCAGTACGAGGAGGGTAGGGTATAATTCACCCCTCCACTTT. Its translation is CASSTRRVGYNSPLHF.

This clone was found a few times. The V gene is TRBV4-1, the J gene TRBJ1-2; TRBD1 matches 8 bases. J gave up 3 bases and V 1 base, and 4 bases lay outside the gene matches. This CDR3 has 15 residues. Germline lookup yields CDR1 MGHRA and CDR2 YSYEKL. Here the CDR3 DNA reads TGCGCCAGCAGCCAAGGGCAGGGGGCAGACTATGGCTACACCTTC. This sequence encodes CASSQGQGADYGYTF.

This chain uses TRBV10-3 with TRBJ2-1; 11 nucleotides align to TRBD2. The trim removed 10 bases at V and 7 bases at J, leaving 6 bases unmatched. The germline V gene encodes CDR1 ENHRY and CDR2 SYGVKD. This CDR3 contains 13 residues. This chain's CDR3 is CATKLAGANEQFF. CDR3 nucleotides: TGTGCCACCAAACTAGCGGGAGCTAATGAGCAGTTCTTC.

This clone was found a few times. CDR3 in DNA: TGCGCCAGCAAAACCGGGAGCTCCTACAATGAGCAGTTCTTC. It codes for CASKTGSSYNEQFF. The V and J genes are TRBV5-1 and TRBJ2-1; D possibly corresponds to TRBD2 (6 bases). This CDR3 contains 14 residues. The V end lost 6 bases, the J end lost 0 bases, and 10 bases lay between the germline ends. Germline CDR1 reads SGHRS; CDR2 reads YFSETQ.

The chain employs TRBV28 and TRBJ1-6; TRBD1 might be the D (5 bases). The CDR3 sequence is 14 residues long. Trimming took off 11 bases at V and 7 bases at J, with 18 bases between the two ends. In germline, CDR1 is MDHEN, CDR2 SYDVKM. DNA of the CDR3: TGTGCCGGTAGTGGGGCACTCGTCAATTCACCCCTCCACTTT. Translated, it gives CAGSGALVNSPLHF.

This chain connects TRBV19 to TRBJ1-5, with TRBD1 matching 10 bases. J lost 6 bases, V lost 5 bases, and 10 bases had no gene match. Germline loops: CDR1 LNHDA, CDR2 SQIVND (reference sequence). This CDR3 has 16 residues. The chain's CDR3 is CASSPLRQGASQPQHF. CDR3 in DNA: TGTGCCAGTAGTCCATTGAGACAGGGGGCTAGTCAGCCCCAGCATTTT.

This chain uses TRBV19 with TRBJ1-2, with D hard to call. Germline loops: CDR1 LNHDA, CDR2 SQIVND (reference sequence). With 8 bases removed from V and 5 bases from J, the gap between germline ends came to 15 bases. The CDR3 runs 13 residues. The CDR3 coding sequence is TGTGCCAGTCTCCGGAGGGAAGGTTATGGCTACACCTTC. Translating it yields CASLRREGYGYTF.

The CDR3, as DNA: TGTGCCAGCGGACCAACACAGGGTCGTTATGGCTACACCTTC. The encoded protein is CASGPTQGRYGYTF. The genes are TRBV28 and TRBJ1-2, with D perhaps TRBD1 (6 bases). Germline-derived CDR1 and CDR2 are MDHEN and SYDVKM. V lost 8 bases to trimming and J lost 5 bases, with 18 bases between them. The CDR3 totals 14 residues.

This chain uses TRBV18 with TRBJ1-4; 9 positions agree with TRBD1. Per the germline V gene, CDR1 is KGHSH and CDR2 is LQKENI. V gave up 3 bases and J gave up 5 bases; unmatched junction bases: 4. This CDR3 comprises 15 residues. CDR3 in amino acids: CASSPNRGRNEKLFF. The CDR3 bases are TGTGCCAGCTCACCCAACAGGGGGCGGAATGAAAAACTGTTTTTT.

The V and J genes are TRBV4-1 and TRBJ1-2; perhaps TRBD1 as D (5 bases). The germline gives CDR1 MGHRA, CDR2 YSYEKL. This CDR3 contains 15 residues. Trimming pared 2 bases from V and 3 bases from J, leaving 13 bases between. CDR3 amino acids: CASSQTAGTYYGYTF. CDR3 coding DNA: TGCGCCAGCAGCCAAACTGCCGGGACTTACTATGGCTACACCTTC.

The sample holds a few counts of this clone. The genes are TRBV18 and TRBJ2-1; 7 bases are a match to TRBD1. This CDR3 spans 14 amino acids. Germline values: CDR1 KGHSH, CDR2 LQKENI. V dropped 1 base and J dropped 8; count of bases not matched to a gene: 5. CDR3 DNA: TGTGCCAGCTCACCACGGGAACAGGGGTATGAGCAGTTCTTC. This codes for CASSPREQGYEQFF.

The chain is built from TRBV5-4 and TRBJ2-2; D call uncertain. V lost 4 bases, J lost 6 bases, and 10 bases lay in between. The length of the CDR3 is 13 residues. The germline CDR1 and CDR2 sequences are SGHNT and YYREEE (reference sequence). The CDR3 region has the DNA TGTGCCAGCAGCCAGGTTAACGCCGGGGAGCTGTTTTTT. It is translated as CASSQVNAGELFF. The variable domain in full, with the rest retrieved from reference TRBV5-4 and TRBJ2-2, is ETGVTQSPTHLIKTRGQQVTLRCSSQSGHNTVSWYQQALGQGPQFIFQYYREEENGRGNFPPRFSGLQFPNYSSELNVNALELDDSALYLCASSQVNAGELFFGEGSRLTVL.

This chain links TRBV4-2 with TRBJ1-4; D is unresolved. This CDR3 contains 12 residues. The germline CDR1 and CDR2 sequences are LGHNA and YNFKEQ. Trimming removed 1 base from V and 12 bases from J, with 9 bases in between. The CDR3 coding sequence is TGTGCCAGCAGCCAAGTCTCGGCGGAACTGTTTTTT. This sequence encodes CASSQVSAELFF.

This clone occurred many times. The V gene is TRBV7-9, the J gene TRBJ2-7, with 8 bases fitting TRBD1. The CDR3 is made up of 15 amino acids. Germline-derived CDR1 and CDR2 are SEHNR and FQNEAQ (reference sequence). The trim removed 4 bases at V and 3 bases at J, leaving 8 bases unmatched. CDR3 region: CASSSQVGQGYEQYF. The CDR3 nucleotides are TGTGCCAGCAGCTCCCAGGTTGGACAGGGCTACGAGCAGTACTTC.

This clone has just a few counts. V gene TRBV29-1 combines with J gene TRBJ1-1, with 7 bases that match TRBD1. CDR1 and CDR2 (germline): SQVTM, ANQGSEA. V lost 8 bases and J lost 3; bases outside the gene matches: 9. The CDR3 loop spans 13 amino acids. CDR3 in DNA: TGCAGCTCACTGAAGGGGGCGGACACTGAAGCTTTCTTT. It codes for CSSLKGADTEAFF.

This clone turned up a few times. This chain connects TRBV5-1 to TRBJ1-1; TRBD1 agrees at 8 bases. The length of the CDR3 is 14 residues. Germline V lookup: CDR1 SGHRS, CDR2 YFSETQ. V was pared by 0 bases and J by 4 bases, with 2 bases of the junction left unmatched. The CDR3 protein is CASSLEDRATEAFF. CDR3 bases: TGCGCCAGCAGCTTGGAGGACAGGGCCACTGAAGCTTTCTTT.

Remarks on this clone: Other DNA sequences of this sample code for an identical CDR3. The rearrangement joins TRBV6-5 to TRBJ2-3, with D possibly matching TRBD2 (6 bases). This CDR3 region has 14 residues. The V gene's germline CDR1 is MNHEY and CDR2 SVGAGI. The V end was cut by 0 bases, the J end by 6 bases, with 10 bases between. Written as DNA, the CDR3 is TGTGCCAGCAGTTACTCGGGGGGTAAGGATACGCAGTATTTT. This translates into CASSYSGGKDTQYF.

This clone was observed a few times. The CDR3 DNA follows: TGCGCCAGCAGCTCTGGACAGGGACGGAACACTGAAGCTTTCTTT. This gives the protein CASSSGQGRNTEAFF. The rearrangement joins TRBV5-1 to TRBJ1-1, with 8 bases that match TRBD1. The germline V gene has CDR1 SGHRS and CDR2 YFSETQ. V lost 3 bases to trimming and J lost 1 base; unmatched junction nucleotides: 5. This CDR3 has 15 residues. Variable domain in full (rest from reference TRBV5-1 and TRBJ1-1): KAGVTQTPRYLIKTRGQQVTLSCSPISGHRSVSWYQQTPGQGLQFLFEYFSETQRNKGNFPGRFSGRQFSNSRSEMNVSTLELGDSALYLCASSSGQGRNTEAFFGQGTRLTVV.